The 27 T cell receptor beta chains in this list originate from one sample, sequenced in a study of cytomegalovirus exposure and HLA in healthy donors. Primers for the PCR totalled 60 Vbeta and 13 Jbeta. Profiled with immunoSEQ multiplex PCR; TCRdb holds only in-frame clones, not every one. The table lists about 200,000 clones, 70% to 80% of them singletons, with approximately 0.39% in the top ten. Sequenced input: PBMCs. The receptors were sampled from a male donor in good health and CMV-seropositive.

Relative to its sample, this clone is medium-sized. V gene TRBV5-4 combines with J gene TRBJ2-7; TRBD2 might be the D (6 bases). Trimming shortened V by 4 bases and J by 7 bases, and 18 bases separated the two germline ends. The CDR3 consists of 14 residues. Per germline, CDR1 SGHNT and CDR2 YYREEE (reference sequence). This CDR3 reads CASSNGDSPGEQYF. DNA of the CDR3: TGTGCCAGCAGCAACGGGGACTCTCCAGGGGAGCAGTACTTC.

This chain uses TRBV7-6 with TRBJ2-3, with 7 bases aligning to TRBD2. The CDR3 consists of 19 residues. Germline V CDR1 and CDR2: SGHVS, FNYEAQ. With 3 bases clipped from V and 0 bases from J, the junction kept 15 bases outside the gene matches. The DNA for the CDR3 is TGTGCCAGCAGCTTCATCCCCTCGGGAGGTTCCTCTAGCACAGATACGCAGTATTTT. Its protein is CASSFIPSGGSSSTDTQYF.

The V call is TRBV29-1, the J call TRBJ1-2; 8 bases align to TRBD1. Germline lookup yields CDR1 SQVTM and CDR2 ANQGSEA. This CDR3 is 13 amino acids long. Trimming removed 3 bases from V and 8 bases from J; junction bases left unmatched: 8. CDR3 sequence (DNA): TGCAGCGTTGAGGACAACAGGGGGGGCGGCTACACCTTC. Translating it yields CSVEDNRGGGYTF.

The V and J genes are TRBV27 and TRBJ1-5; tentatively, D is TRBD1 (6 bases). The germline V gene encodes CDR1 MNHEY and CDR2 SMNVEV (reference sequence). The CDR3 contains 14 residues. V gave up 0 bases and J gave up 6 bases, with 9 bases separating them. The CDR3 DNA follows: TGTGCCAGCAGTTTATCGAGGGGGATTCAGCCCCAGCATTTT. Translated: CASSLSRGIQPQHF.

The chain is built from TRBV28 and TRBJ1-2, with 7 bases matching TRBD1. Trimming at V came to 7 bases and at J to 5 bases, leaving 16 bases not matched to a gene. The CDR3 covers 16 residues. Per the germline V gene, CDR1 is MDHEN and CDR2 is SYDVKM. This CDR3 is CASTAPRRDSRYGYTF. CDR3 nucleotides: TGTGCCAGCACGGCACCCCGCCGGGACAGCCGTTATGGCTACACCTTC.

This chain joins TRBV6-6 and TRBJ2-5; D unresolved. The CDR3 sequence is 16 residues long. The V gene's germline CDR1 is MNHNY and CDR2 SVGAGI (reference sequence). V lost 0 bases and J 0 bases, leaving 11 bases between the germline ends. CDR3: CASSYSIGANQETQYF. Written as DNA, the CDR3 is TGTGCCAGCAGTTACTCGATAGGAGCAAACCAAGAGACCCAGTACTTC.

Here the CDR3 reads CASSRGTSPLNEQFF. The CDR3 region has the DNA TGTGCCAGCAGCCGGGGCACTAGCCCGTTAAATGAGCAGTTCTTC. This chain connects TRBV6-4 to TRBJ2-1; tentative D call: TRBD2 (6 bases). CDR3 size: 15 residues. Trimming shortened V by 6 bases and J by 7 bases, and 19 bases separated the two germline ends. CDR1 MRHNA and CDR2 SNTAGT come from the germline V gene.

The genes are TRBV6-5 and TRBJ2-1, with D possibly matching TRBD2 (6 bases). Germline V gene lookup returns CDR1 MNHEY and CDR2 SVGAGI. Deletions cut 0 bases from V and 7 bases from J, with 16 bases between. The CDR3 length is 16 residues. This CDR3 reads CASSYSISSGLNEQFF. CDR3 sequence (DNA): TGTGCCAGCAGTTACTCTATATCCAGCGGGTTGAATGAGCAGTTCTTC.

This clone was detected only a few times. V usage is TRBV9 and J usage is TRBJ2-1; 7 positions agree with TRBD2. In germline, CDR1 is SGDLS, CDR2 YYNGEE. V gave up 2 bases and J gave up 7 bases; unmatched junction bases: 6. CDR3 size: 14 residues. The CDR3 sequence is CASSVLSGINEQFF. DNA of the CDR3: TGTGCCAGCAGCGTCCTCAGCGGGATAAATGAGCAGTTCTTC.

V gene TRBV2 combines with J gene TRBJ1-1; perhaps TRBD1 as D (5 bases). The V gene's germline CDR1 is SNHLY and CDR2 FYNNEI. The V and J ends lost 7 bases and 6 bases respectively, with 15 bases between them. The CDR3 runs to 13 residues. CDR3 sequence: CASTGGPNAEAFF. The CDR3 nucleotides read TGTGCCAGCACCGGGGGACCAAACGCTGAAGCTTTCTTT.

This clone was detected once. The chain carries TRBV5-4 and TRBJ2-5; maybe TRBD2 (6 bases). The CDR3 has 15 residues. Between the trimmed V and J ends, which lost 2 bases and 3 bases, there was a span of 14 bases. Germline CDR1 is SGHNT and CDR2 is YYREEE (reference sequence). CDR3 DNA sequence: TGTGCCAGCAGCTTCCTAATGGGGGAGGAAGAGACCCAGTACTTC. Encoded protein: CASSFLMGEEETQYF.

The rearrangement links TRBV6-1 to TRBJ1-5; D remains unclear. Per germline, CDR1 MNHNS and CDR2 SASEGT. The CDR3 contains 15 residues. V lost 1 base, J lost 1 base, and 8 bases lay in between. CDR3 sequence reads: CASSEEPRSNQPQHF. CDR3 sequence (DNA): TGTGCCAGCAGTGAAGAACCGCGGAGCAATCAGCCCCAGCATTTT.

The chain carries TRBV4-2 and TRBJ1-2, with D unresolved. V shed 6 bases and J shed 0 bases, with 5 bases lying between them. The CDR3 extends over 12 amino acids. Germline CDR1 reads LGHNA; CDR2 reads YNFKEQ. The CDR3 DNA is TGTGCCAGCAGAGCAACTAACTATGGCTACACCTTC. Its protein is CASRATNYGYTF.

The chain employs TRBV9 and TRBJ2-3, with 13 bases that match TRBD2. V lost 3 bases, J lost 5 bases, and 6 bases stayed unmatched. Per the germline V gene, CDR1 is SGDLS and CDR2 is YYNGEE. The CDR3 contains 16 residues. CDR3 sequence reads: CASSATWTSGRDTQYF. CDR3 bases: TGTGCCAGCAGCGCCACCTGGACTAGCGGGAGAGATACGCAGTATTTT.

The CDR3: CASSPGMNRVNEQFF. The CDR3 coding sequence is TGTGCCAGCAGCCCCGGAATGAACAGGGTGAATGAGCAGTTCTTC. The rearrangement links TRBV13 to TRBJ2-1; a weak D match, TRBD1 (6 bases). The CDR3 length is 15 residues. V was cut by 5 bases and J by 7 bases, with 18 bases left in between. Germline CDR1 and CDR2: PRHDT and FYEKMQ (reference sequence).

CDR3 nucleotide sequence: TGTGCCAGCAGTCTTATACAGGGGGCAAGAAAAGCCGGGGAGCTGTTTTTT. Encoded protein: CASSLIQGARKAGELFF. This chain joins TRBV27 and TRBJ2-2; TRBD1 matches at 9 bases. Germline lookup yields CDR1 MNHEY and CDR2 SMNVEV (reference sequence). V shed 5 bases, J shed 6 bases, and the junction held 13 bases outside the gene matches. CDR3 size: 17 residues.

CDR3 DNA sequence: TGTGCCAGCAGCCGCCGAGAAAATCAGCCCCAGCATTTT. It encodes CASSRRENQPQHF. The J gene is TRBJ1-5, the V gene TRBV6-5; D is undetermined. Germline CDR1 reads MNHEY; CDR2 reads SVGAGI. There are 13 residues in the CDR3. V lost 6 bases, J lost 4 bases, and 10 bases lay in between.

This sequence joins TRBV9 and TRBJ2-3, with 8 positions matching TRBD2. Unmatched junction bases numbered 17, after V lost 3 bases and J lost 5 bases. Looked up from germline, CDR1 is SGDLS and CDR2 is YYNGEE. The CDR3 is made up of 18 amino acids. CDR3 nucleotides: TGTGCCAGCAGCGCCCCCAGGGTAGCGGGGATACGAGGAGATACGCAGTATTTT. This translates into CASSAPRVAGIRGDTQYF.

V gene TRBV19 combines with J gene TRBJ2-1, with D unresolved. The CDR3 spans 13 residues. CDR1 and CDR2 from the germline V gene are LNHDA and SQIVND (reference sequence). With 3 bases removed from V and 3 bases from J, the gap between germline ends came to 6 bases. CDR3 loop: CASSMTLYNEQFF. CDR3 DNA: TGTGCCAGTAGTATGACTCTCTACAATGAGCAGTTCTTC.

This rearrangement joins TRBV7-6 to TRBJ2-7; 7 bases fit TRBD1. Per the germline V gene, CDR1 is SGHVS and CDR2 is FNYEAQ. This CDR3 has 13 amino acids. The J segment lost 4 bases and the V segment lost 3 bases, leaving 3 bases of the junction unmatched. The CDR3 here is CASSLGQRYEQYF. CDR3 DNA: TGTGCCAGCAGCTTGGGACAGCGGTACGAGCAGTACTTC.

This chain connects TRBV5-1 to TRBJ2-7; 8 nucleotides agree with TRBD1. The germline gives CDR1 SGHRS, CDR2 YFSETQ. V lost 0 bases and J lost 2; bases outside the gene matches: 7. There are 16 residues in the CDR3. CDR3 residues: CASSLDTGGSTYEQYF. The CDR3 DNA reads as TGCGCCAGCAGCTTGGACACAGGGGGATCGACCTACGAGCAGTACTTC. The variable domain in full, with the rest retrieved from reference TRBV5-1 and TRBJ2-7, is KAGVTQTPRYLIKTRGQQVTLSCSPISGHRSVSWYQQTPGQGLQFLFEYFSETQRNKGNFPGRFSGRQFSNSRSEMNVSTLELGDSALYLCASSLDTGGSTYEQYFGPGTRLTVT.

This rearrangement joins TRBV7-2 to TRBJ1-5, with a weak D call TRBD1 (6 bases). Looked up from germline, CDR1 is SGHTA and CDR2 is FQGNSA. The germline V and J ends were trimmed by 5 bases and 0 bases, with 11 bases remaining between them. The CDR3 is 15 amino acids. CDR3 residues: CASSLNRDSNQPQHF. Written as DNA, the CDR3 is TGTGCCAGCAGCCTTAACAGGGATAGCAATCAGCCCCAGCATTTT.

The chain has TRBV4-1 and TRBJ1-4, with 7 bases that match TRBD1. The junction had 8 bases not matched to a gene; V was cut back by 4 bases and J by 0 bases. This CDR3 contains 17 residues. Germline V gives CDR1 MGHRA, CDR2 YSYEKL. This CDR3 is CASSLSGQASTNEKLFF. For the CDR3, the DNA is TGCGCCAGCAGCCTAAGCGGACAGGCTTCAACTAATGAAAAACTGTTTTTT.

The chain links TRBV11-1 to TRBJ2-7, with 8 positions matching TRBD2. J was trimmed by 7 bases and V by 4 bases; bases with no gene match: 9. The CDR3 is 14 amino acids. Germline CDR1 is SGHAT and CDR2 is FQDESV (reference sequence). The CDR3 loop reads CASSWGGRSEEQYF. The CDR3 nucleotides are TGTGCCAGCAGCTGGGGCGGGAGGTCTGAAGAGCAGTACTTC.

The rearrangement links TRBV6-6 to TRBJ2-1; the match to TRBD2 covers 9 bases. V trimming: 7 bases; J trimming: 8 bases; junction bases outside the gene matches: 15. Germline CDR1 reads MNHNY; CDR2 reads SVGAGI (reference sequence). This CDR3 contains 16 residues. The CDR3 DNA follows: TGTGCCAGCACCAGAGCGGGAGGCACGCGAGCTTATGAGCAGTTCTTC. Translating it yields CASTRAGGTRAYEQFF.

The CDR3 bases are TGTGCCAGCAGCGCCCTCAGACAGTACACTGAAGCTTTCTTT. Amino acid sequence: CASSALRQYTEAFF. The chain has TRBV9 and TRBJ1-1; D is perhaps TRBD1 (5 bases). The V and J ends lost 3 bases and 3 bases respectively, with 12 bases between them. This CDR3 has 14 residues. Germline CDR1 reads SGDLS; CDR2 reads YYNGEE. The whole variable domain, remainder taken from reference TRBV9 and TRBJ1-1, is DSGVTQTPKHLITATGQRVTLRCSPRSGDLSVYWYQQSLDQGLQFLIQYYNGEERAKGNILERFSAQQFPDLHSELNLSSLELGDSALYFCASSALRQYTEAFFGQGTRLTVV.

The table lists this clone with a count of one. The V gene is TRBV10-3, the J gene TRBJ1-3; D not resolved. CDR3 length: 14 amino acids. Germline CDR1 reads ENHRY; CDR2 reads SYGVKD. V lost 8 bases to trimming and J lost 0 bases, with 11 bases between them. This CDR3 reads CAIGVTDSGNTIYF. DNA of the CDR3: TGTGCCATCGGAGTTACCGACTCTGGAAACACCATATATTTT.